This T cell receptor (beta chain) is from a study of cytomegalovirus exposure and HLA in healthy donors. Study-wide findings and caveats: HLA allele associations emerged for around 16,000 TCR beta sequences in a later analysis, at 0.05 false discovery rate.

A note on this clone: The antigen is not known.

This CDR3 region has 14 residues. V was shortened by 5 bases and J by 10 bases, with 18 bases between the two germline ends. In germline, CDR1 is KGHSH, CDR2 LQKENI. The donors were healthy bone marrow donors. This PCR relied on a set of 60 Vbeta primers and 13 Jbeta primers. Repertoires were generated with immunoSEQ multiplex PCR, while TCRdb's copy carries only in-frame clones and drops some. The sample consists of about 97,000 clones, around four fifths of them appearing once. The source material was PBMCs. The TCR was taken from a man aged 40-55 years in good health and CMV-seronegative. The gene calls are TRBV18 and TRBJ1-5; D call uncertain. The CDR3 nucleotides read TGTGCCAGCTCAACCTCAGCGGATCTCAGACCCCAGCATTTT. This sequence encodes CASSTSADLRPQHF.